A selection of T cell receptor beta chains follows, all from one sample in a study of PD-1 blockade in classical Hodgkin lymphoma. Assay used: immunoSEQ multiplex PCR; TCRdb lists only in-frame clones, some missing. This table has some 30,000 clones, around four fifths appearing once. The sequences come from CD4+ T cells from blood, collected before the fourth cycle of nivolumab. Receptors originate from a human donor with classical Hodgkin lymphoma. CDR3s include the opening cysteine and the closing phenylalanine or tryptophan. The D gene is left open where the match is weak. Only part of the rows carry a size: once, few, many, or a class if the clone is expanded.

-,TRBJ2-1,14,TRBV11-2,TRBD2,CASSSSGLAGGQFF,TGTGCCAGCAGCTCCTCGGGACTAGCGGGGGGCCAGTTCTTC
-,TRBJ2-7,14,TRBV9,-,CASSLRLDGYEQYF,TGTGCCAGCAGCCTCCGCCTCGACGGGTATGAGCAGTACTTC
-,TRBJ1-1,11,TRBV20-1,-,CSAGDLKVAFF,TGCAGTGCGGGGGACCTCAAAGTCGCTTTCTTT
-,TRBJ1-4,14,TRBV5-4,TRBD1,CASSLGQGVEKLFF,TGTGCCAGCAGCTTGGGACAGGGGGTTGAAAAACTGTTTTTT
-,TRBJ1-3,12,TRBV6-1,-,CASRVSGNTIYF,TGTGCCAGCAGGGTCTCTGGAAACACCATATATTTT
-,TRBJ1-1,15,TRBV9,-,CASSVGAGRGSEAFF,TGTGCCAGCAGCGTAGGGGCAGGGAGGGGGTCTGAAGCTTTCTTT
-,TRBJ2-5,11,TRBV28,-,CASSLGETQYF,TGTGCCAGCAGTTTAGGAGAGACCCAGTACTTC
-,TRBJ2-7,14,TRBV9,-,CASSPRYETYEQYF,TGTGCCAGCAGCCCACGGTACGAAACTTACGAGCAGTACTTC
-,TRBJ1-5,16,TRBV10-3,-,CAISESGANSNQPQHF,TGTGCCATCAGTGAGTCAGGCGCCAATAGCAATCAGCCCCAGCATTTT
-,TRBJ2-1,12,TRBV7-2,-,CASSPSGLEQFF,TGTGCCAGCAGCCCCTCCGGGTTAGAGCAGTTCTTC
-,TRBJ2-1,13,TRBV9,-,CASSVVNKGEQFF,TGTGCCAGCAGCGTCGTAAACAAGGGTGAGCAGTTCTTC
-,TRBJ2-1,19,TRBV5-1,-,CASSLWGRGKRSSYNEQFF,TGCGCCAGCAGCTTGTGGGGGAGAGGGAAACGGAGCTCCTACAATGAGCAGTTCTTC
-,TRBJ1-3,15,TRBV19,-,CASSAPVLSGNTIYF,TGTGCCAGTAGTGCCCCGGTGCTCTCTGGAAACACCATATATTTT
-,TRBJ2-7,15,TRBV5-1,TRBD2,CASRLLTSGGYEQYF,TGCGCCAGCAGACTCCTGACTAGCGGGGGCTACGAGCAGTACTTC
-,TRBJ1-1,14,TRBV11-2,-,CASSLSRGSTEAFF,TGTGCCAGCAGCTTAAGTAGGGGAAGTACTGAAGCTTTCTTT
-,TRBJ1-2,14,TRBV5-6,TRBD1,CASSWTGSNYGYTF,TGTGCCAGCAGCTGGACAGGGTCTAACTATGGCTACACCTTC
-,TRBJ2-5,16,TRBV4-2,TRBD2,CASSQDTRLAQETQYF,TGTGCCAGCAGCCAAGATACGAGACTAGCGCAAGAGACCCAGTACTTC
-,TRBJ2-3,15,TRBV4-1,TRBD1,CASSQVVTGADTQYF,TGCGCCAGCAGCCAAGTGGTGACAGGGGCAGATACGCAGTATTTT
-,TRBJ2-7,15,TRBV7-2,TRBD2,CASSLEAGGFDEQYF,TGTGCCAGCAGCCTCGAAGCGGGGGGGTTCGACGAGCAGTACTTC
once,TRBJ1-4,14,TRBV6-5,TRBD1,CAISEGAGREKLFF,TGTGCCATCAGTGAGGGGGCAGGGAGAGAAAAACTGTTTTTT
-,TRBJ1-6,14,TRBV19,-,CASSILGTHSPLHF,TGTGCCAGTAGTATATTGGGGACTCATTCACCCCTCCACTTT
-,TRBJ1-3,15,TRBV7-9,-,CASSLITVQGNTIYF,TGTGCCAGCAGCTTAATTACAGTACAAGGAAACACCATATATTTT
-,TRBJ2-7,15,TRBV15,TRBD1,CATSRDLNRGYEQYF,TGTGCCACCAGCAGAGACCTGAACAGGGGCTACGAGCAGTACTTC
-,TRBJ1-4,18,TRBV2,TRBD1,CASSTGHPRGPANEKLFF,TGTGCCAGCAGCACCGGTCACCCCAGGGGGCCCGCTAATGAAAAACTGTTTTTT
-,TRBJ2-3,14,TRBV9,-,CASSTRDTSDTQYF,TGTGCCAGCAGCACCCGGGACACTTCAGATACGCAGTATTTT
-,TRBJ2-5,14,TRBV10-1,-,CASITGPLWETQYF,TGCGCCAGCATCACGGGGCCCCTCTGGGAGACCCAGTACTTC
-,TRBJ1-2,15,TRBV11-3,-,CASSSRWRGSYGYTF,TGTGCCAGCAGTTCCCGGTGGAGGGGCAGCTATGGCTACACCTTC
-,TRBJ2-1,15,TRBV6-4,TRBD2,CASSLAGERRNEQFF,TGTGCCAGCAGCCTAGCGGGGGAGCGTAGGAATGAGCAGTTCTTC
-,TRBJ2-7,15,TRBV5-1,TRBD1,CASSSRGQPSHEQYF,TGCGCCAGCAGCTCACGGGGACAGCCCTCCCACGAGCAGTACTTC
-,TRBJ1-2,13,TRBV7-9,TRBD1,CASSPQGVRGYTF,TGTGCCAGCAGCCCCCAGGGGGTGCGGGGCTACACCTTC
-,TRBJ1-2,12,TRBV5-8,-,CASSHRDYGYTF,TGTGCCAGCAGCCATAGAGATTATGGCTACACCTTC
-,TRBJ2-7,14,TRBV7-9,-,CASSWEPGTYEQYF,TGTGCCAGCAGCTGGGAGCCGGGGACCTACGAGCAGTACTTC
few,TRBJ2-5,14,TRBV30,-,CAWTVGGPQETQYF,TGTGCCTGGACGGTGGGGGGGCCGCAAGAGACCCAGTACTTC
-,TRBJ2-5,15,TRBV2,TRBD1,CASGGDRVYQETQYF,TGTGCCAGCGGCGGGGACAGGGTGTACCAAGAGACCCAGTACTTC
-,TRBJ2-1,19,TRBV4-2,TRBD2,CASSQYGLAGGRSYNEQFF,TGTGCCAGCAGCCAGTATGGACTAGCGGGGGGGCGTTCCTACAATGAGCAGTTCTTC
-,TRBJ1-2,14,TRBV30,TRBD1,CAWSLGQGDYGYTF,TGTGCCTGGAGTCTCGGACAGGGGGACTATGGCTACACCTTC
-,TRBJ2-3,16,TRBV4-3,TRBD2,CASSPGLAGVTDTQYF,TGCGCCAGCAGCCCCGGACTAGCGGGGGTCACAGATACGCAGTATTTT
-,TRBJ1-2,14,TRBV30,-,CAWSVLEGHYGYTF,TGTGCCTGGAGTGTACTCGAGGGTCACTATGGCTACACCTTC
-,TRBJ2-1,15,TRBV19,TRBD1,CASSITRTGGREQFF,TGTGCCAGTAGTATTACAAGGACAGGGGGTAGGGAGCAGTTCTTC
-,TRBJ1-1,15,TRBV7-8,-,CASSLARVPNTEAFF,TGTGCCAGCAGCTTAGCGCGCGTCCCGAACACTGAAGCTTTCTTT
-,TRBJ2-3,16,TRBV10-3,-,CAISESGGASTDTQYF,TGTGCCATCAGTGAGTCTGGCGGAGCTAGCACAGATACGCAGTATTTT
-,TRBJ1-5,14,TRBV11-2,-,CASSLRSGDQPQHF,TGTGCCAGCAGCCTAAGGTCGGGGGACCAGCCCCAGCATTTT
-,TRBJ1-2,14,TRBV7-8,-,CASSLESVMGGYTF,TGTGCCAGCAGCTTAGAAAGTGTTATGGGCGGCTACACCTTC
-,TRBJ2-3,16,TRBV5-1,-,CASSQGGGGAQDTQYF,TGCGCCAGCAGCCAGGGAGGAGGGGGGGCCCAAGATACGCAGTATTTT
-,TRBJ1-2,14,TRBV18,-,CASSPSGLPSGYTF,TGTGCCAGCTCACCATCCGGTCTCCCCTCCGGCTACACCTTC
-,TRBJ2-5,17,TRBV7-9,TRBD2,CASSLDSLTTSGETQYF,TGTGCCAGCAGCTTAGATTCGTTGACGACTAGCGGGGAGACCCAGTACTTC
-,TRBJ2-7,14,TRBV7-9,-,CASSPSVGSAEQYF,TGTGCCAGCAGCCCTTCGGTGGGGAGCGCCGAGCAGTACTTC
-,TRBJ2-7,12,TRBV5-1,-,CASSLGEVEQYF,TGCGCCAGCAGCTTAGGGGAGGTCGAGCAGTACTTC
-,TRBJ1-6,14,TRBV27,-,CASSRSSYNSPLHF,TGTGCCAGCAGTAGGAGCTCCTATAATTCACCCCTCCACTTT
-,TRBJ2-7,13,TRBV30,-,CAWSRVIVGEQYF,TGTGCCTGGTCCAGGGTGATCGTGGGCGAGCAGTACTTC
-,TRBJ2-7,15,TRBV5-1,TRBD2,CASSTASGGNYEQYF,TGCGCCAGCAGCACCGCTAGCGGGGGGAACTACGAGCAGTACTTC
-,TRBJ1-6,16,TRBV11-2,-,CASSWGGSSYNSPLHF,TGTGCCAGCAGCTGGGGGGGGAGCTCCTATAATTCACCCCTCCACTTT
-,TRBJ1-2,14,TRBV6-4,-,CASSPTGTNYGYTF,TGTGCCAGCAGCCCAACAGGGACTAACTATGGCTACACCTTC
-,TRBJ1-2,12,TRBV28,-,CASSSINYGYTF,TGTGCCAGCAGCTCGATCAACTATGGCTACACCTTC
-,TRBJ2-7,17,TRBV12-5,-,CASGLLRTSGQIYEQYF,TGTGCTAGTGGTTTGCTCCGTACCTCGGGACAAATCTACGAGCAGTACTTC
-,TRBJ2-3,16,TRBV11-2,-,CASSLGRNSPTDTQYF,TGTGCCAGCAGCTTAGGCAGGAACAGCCCCACAGATACGCAGTATTTT
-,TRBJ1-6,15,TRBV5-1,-,CASSGTGGGNSPLHF,TGCGCCAGCAGCGGCACCGGGGGGGGGAATTCACCCCTCCACTTT
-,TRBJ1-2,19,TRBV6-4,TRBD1,CASTYLVINRGSPNYGYTF,TGTGCCAGCACCTACCTAGTCATTAACAGGGGGTCCCCTAACTATGGCTACACCTTC
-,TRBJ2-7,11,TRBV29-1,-,CSVVFSYEQYF,TGCAGCGTTGTTTTCAGTTACGAGCAGTACTTC
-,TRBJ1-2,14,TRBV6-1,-,CASSERGGGYGYTF,TGTGCCAGCAGTGAGAGGGGTGGGGGGTATGGCTACACCTTC